This T cell receptor (beta chain) comes out of a study of regulatory T cells in long-lasting Graves disease. This clonotype was seen many times. The time point is: newly diagnosed GD, antithyroid drugs for less than 3 months. There was RNA extracted from PBMCs, and the TCR library was made from it. Sequencing libraries for TCR beta were prepared with iRepertoire HTBI primers and Arm-PCR of CDR3 regions. TCRdb re-called the multiplex PCR reads through MiXCR, storing one row per CDR3 protein. Found here are 550,000 to 600,000 distinct CDR3 sequences, more than 15% of them singletons; the top ten hold around 11%. CDR3 length: 15 amino acids. V lost 1 base to trimming and J lost 5 bases; unmatched junction nucleotides: 4. CDR1 SEHNR and CDR2 FQNEAQ come from the germline V gene (reference sequence). Another study also made use of these data, one on T cells in Graves' hyperthyroidism and ophthalmopathy.

The source of this sequence is a man between 18 and 35 years old with Graves disease. The sample in question was peripheral blood mononuclear cells (PBMCs), obtained at new diagnosis, from a patient treated with antithyroid drugs. This sequence joins TRBV7-9 and TRBJ2-1; 8 bases map to TRBD2. The chain's CDR3 is CASSLVGGRNNEQFF. The CDR3 DNA follows: TGTGCCAGCAGCTTAGTTGGCGGGAGGAACAATGAGCAGTTCTTC.